This TCR beta chain derives from a study of blood T cell repertoires in COVID-19. Across the whole study: Sources were T cells, B-cell-depleted T cells, or PBMCs; the material itself was cDNA or gDNA.

The study drew participants aged about 18 to 95 years from around 24 US areas. Some clones are missing from TCRdb's copy, which holds only in-frame ones; the method was immunoSEQ multiplex PCR. The profile shows 200,000 to 250,000 clones, 85% to 90% of them singletons. Trimming shortened V by 4 bases and J by 8 bases, and 7 bases separated the two germline ends. CDR3 length equals 10 residues. Germline-derived CDR1 and CDR2 are DFQATT and SNEGSKA (reference sequence). Source material: PBMCs or T cells enriched from blood (not recorded which). The rearrangement joins TRBV20-1 to TRBJ2-3; D possibly corresponds to TRBD2 (6 bases). This clonotype was obtained from a man aged 45-65 years who had been exposed to COVID-19. Here the CDR3 DNA reads TGCAGTGCTATACTAGCTACGCAGTATTTT. It translates to CSAILATQYF.